These 3 T cell receptor beta chains share one sample of origin, sequenced in a study of CD8 T cells in Susac syndrome. Random hexamers primed reverse transcription of about 0.5 to 1 ug RNA. TCRdb passed the immunoSEQ multiplex PCR reads through MiXCR, listing each CDR3 protein once. Among about 120,000 distinct CDR3 sequences listed, about nine tenths were seen once. Sequenced sample: CD4+ T cells from PBMCs. Receptors were obtained from a human donor in good health.

This rearrangement joins TRBV13 to TRBJ2-2; D unclear. Deletions cut 0 bases from V and 0 bases from J, with 5 bases between. From germline, CDR1 is PRHDT and CDR2 FYEKMQ (reference sequence). The CDR3 totals 15 residues. This CDR3 reads CASSLGTPNTGELFF. The CDR3 nucleotides are TGTGCCAGCAGCTTAGGGACTCCGAACACCGGGGAGCTGTTTTTT.

The J gene is TRBJ1-5, the V gene TRBV7-2; unclear D gene. This CDR3 is built from 15 residues. Germline V CDR1 and CDR2: SGHTA, FQGNSA. V shed 2 bases and J shed 3 bases, with 11 bases lying between them. The DNA of the CDR3 is TGTGCCAGCAGCTTAAGCAACCGGTTCAATCAGCCCCAGCATTTT. Its translation is CASSLSNRFNQPQHF.

V usage is TRBV7-9 and J usage is TRBJ2-1; TRBD2 matches at 8 bases. The germline V gene encodes CDR1 SEHNR and CDR2 FQNEAQ (reference sequence). V lost 0 bases to trimming and J lost 6 bases; unmatched junction nucleotides: 4. This CDR3 spans 15 amino acids. This CDR3 reads CASSLAGGGTNEQFF. CDR3 DNA: TGTGCCAGCAGCTTAGCGGGCGGGGGGACCAATGAGCAGTTCTTC. The entire variable domain, with the rest obtained from reference TRBV7-9 and TRBJ2-1, is as follows: DTGVSQNPRHKITKRGQNVTFRCDPISEHNRLYWYRQTLGQGPEFLTYFQNEAQLEKSRLLSDRFSAERPKGSFSTLEIQRTEQGDSAMYLCASSLAGGGTNEQFFGPGTRLTVL.